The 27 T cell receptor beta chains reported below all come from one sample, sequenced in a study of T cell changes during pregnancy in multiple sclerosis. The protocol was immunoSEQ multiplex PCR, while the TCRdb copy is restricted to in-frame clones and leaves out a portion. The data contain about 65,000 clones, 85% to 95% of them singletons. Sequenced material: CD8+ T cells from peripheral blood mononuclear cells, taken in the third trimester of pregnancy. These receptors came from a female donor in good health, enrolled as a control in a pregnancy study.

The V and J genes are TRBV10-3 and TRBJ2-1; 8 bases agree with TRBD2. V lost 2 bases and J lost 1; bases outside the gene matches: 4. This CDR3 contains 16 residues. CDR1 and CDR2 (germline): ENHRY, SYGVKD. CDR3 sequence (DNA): TGTGCCATCAGTGAGGTCGGGGGGGCTTCCTACAATGAGCAGTTCTTC. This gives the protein CAISEVGGASYNEQFF.

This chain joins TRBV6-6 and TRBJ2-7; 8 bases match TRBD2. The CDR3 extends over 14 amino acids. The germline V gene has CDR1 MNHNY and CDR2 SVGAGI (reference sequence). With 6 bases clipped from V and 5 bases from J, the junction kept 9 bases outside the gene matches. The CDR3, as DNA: TGTGCCAGCAGCGCGGGGGGCGTTCCAGACGAGCAGTACTTC. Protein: CASSAGGVPDEQYF.

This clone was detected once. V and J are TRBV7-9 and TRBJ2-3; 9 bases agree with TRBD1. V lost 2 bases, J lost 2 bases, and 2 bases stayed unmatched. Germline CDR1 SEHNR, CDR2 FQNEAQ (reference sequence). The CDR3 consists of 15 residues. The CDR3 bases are TGTGCCAGCAGCTTAAGGGACAGGGACACAGATACGCAGTATTTT. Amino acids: CASSLRDRDTDTQYF. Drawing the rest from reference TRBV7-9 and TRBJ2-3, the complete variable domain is DTGVSQNPRHKITKRGQNVTFRCDPISEHNRLYWYRQTLGQGPEFLTYFQNEAQLEKSRLLSDRFSAERPKGSFSTLEIQRTEQGDSAMYLCASSLRDRDTDTQYFGPGTRLTVL.

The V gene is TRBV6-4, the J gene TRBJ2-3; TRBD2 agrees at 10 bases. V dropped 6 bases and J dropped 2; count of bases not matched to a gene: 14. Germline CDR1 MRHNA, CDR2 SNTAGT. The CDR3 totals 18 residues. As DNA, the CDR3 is TGTGCCAGCAGCTCTCCGGGACTAGCGATACATTACACAGATACGCAGTATTTT. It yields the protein CASSSPGLAIHYTDTQYF.

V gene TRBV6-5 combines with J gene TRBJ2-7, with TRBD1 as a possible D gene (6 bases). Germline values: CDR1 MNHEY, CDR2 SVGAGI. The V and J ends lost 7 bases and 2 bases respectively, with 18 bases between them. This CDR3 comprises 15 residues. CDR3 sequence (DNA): TGTGCCAGCACCCTCGGGGCAGGGGCTGCCTACGAGCAGTACTTC. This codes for CASTLGAGAAYEQYF.

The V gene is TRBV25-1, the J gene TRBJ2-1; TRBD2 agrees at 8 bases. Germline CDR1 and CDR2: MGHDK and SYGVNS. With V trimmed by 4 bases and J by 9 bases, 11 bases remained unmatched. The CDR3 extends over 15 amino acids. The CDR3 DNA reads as TGTGCCAGCAGTGGGCGGGGGGCCCTGACAATTGAGCAGTTCTTC. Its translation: CASSGRGALTIEQFF. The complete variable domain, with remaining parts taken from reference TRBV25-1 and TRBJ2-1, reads EADIYQTPRYLVIGTGKKITLECSQTMGHDKMYWYQQDPGMELHLIHYSYGVNSTEKGDLSSESTVSRIRTEHFPLTLESARPSHTSQYLCASSGRGALTIEQFFGPGTRLTVL.

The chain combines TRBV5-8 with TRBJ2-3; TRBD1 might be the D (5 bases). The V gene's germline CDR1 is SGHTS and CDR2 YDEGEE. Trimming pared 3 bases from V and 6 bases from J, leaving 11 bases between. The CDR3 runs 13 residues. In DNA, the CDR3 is TGTGCCAGCAGCTCGTGGGGCCTCGATACGCAGTATTTT. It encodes CASSSWGLDTQYF.

The chain's CDR3 is CASSPVGRETQYF. CDR3 nucleotide sequence: TGTGCCAGCAGTCCCGTGGGGAGGGAGACCCAGTACTTC. This chain joins TRBV6-6 and TRBJ2-5, with a weak D call TRBD2 (6 bases). V was shortened by 5 bases and J by 5 bases, with 12 bases between the two germline ends. This CDR3 spans 13 amino acids. The germline V gene encodes CDR1 MNHNY and CDR2 SVGAGI (reference sequence).

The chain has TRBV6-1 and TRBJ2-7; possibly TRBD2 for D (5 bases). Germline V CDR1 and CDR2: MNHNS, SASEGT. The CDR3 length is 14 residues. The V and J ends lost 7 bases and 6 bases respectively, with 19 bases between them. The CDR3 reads CASTPLDLGGEQYF. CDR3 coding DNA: TGTGCCAGCACCCCCCTGGACTTGGGCGGCGAGCAGTACTTC.

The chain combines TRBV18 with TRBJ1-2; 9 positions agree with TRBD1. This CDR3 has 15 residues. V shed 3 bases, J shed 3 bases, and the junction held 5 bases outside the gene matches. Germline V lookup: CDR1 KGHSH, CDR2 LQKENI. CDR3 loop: CASSPDRGSYYGYTF. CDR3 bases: TGTGCCAGCTCACCCGACAGGGGGAGTTACTATGGCTACACCTTC.

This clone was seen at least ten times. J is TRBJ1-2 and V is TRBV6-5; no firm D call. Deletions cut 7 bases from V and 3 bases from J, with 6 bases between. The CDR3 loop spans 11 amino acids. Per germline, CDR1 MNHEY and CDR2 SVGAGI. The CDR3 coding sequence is TGTGCCAGCACCCCGGACTATGGCTACACCTTC. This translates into CASTPDYGYTF.

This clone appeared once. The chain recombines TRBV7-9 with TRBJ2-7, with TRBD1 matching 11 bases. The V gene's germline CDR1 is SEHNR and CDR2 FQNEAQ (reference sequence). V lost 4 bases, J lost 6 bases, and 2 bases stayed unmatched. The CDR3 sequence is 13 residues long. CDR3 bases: TGTGCCAGCAGCTCGGACAGGGGGCTCGAGCAGTACTTC. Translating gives CASSSDRGLEQYF.

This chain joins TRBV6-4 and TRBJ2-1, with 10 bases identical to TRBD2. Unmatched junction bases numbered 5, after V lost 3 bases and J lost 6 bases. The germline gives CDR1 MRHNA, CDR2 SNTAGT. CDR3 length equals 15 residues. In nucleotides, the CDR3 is TGTGCCAGCAGTGAAAGCGGGGGGGTTTCCAATGAGCAGTTCTTC. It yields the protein CASSESGGVSNEQFF.

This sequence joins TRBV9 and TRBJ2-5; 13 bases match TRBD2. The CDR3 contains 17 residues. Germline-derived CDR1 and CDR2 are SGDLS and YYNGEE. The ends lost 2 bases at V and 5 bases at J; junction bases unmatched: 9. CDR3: CASSVGTSGITSETQYF. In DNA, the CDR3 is TGTGCCAGCAGCGTGGGGACTAGCGGGATCACCTCGGAGACCCAGTACTTC.

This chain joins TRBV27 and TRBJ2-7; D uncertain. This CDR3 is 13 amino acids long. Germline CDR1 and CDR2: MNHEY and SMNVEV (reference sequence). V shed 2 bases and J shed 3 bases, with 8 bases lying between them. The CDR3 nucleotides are TGTGCCAGCAGTTTAATTTCAGACTACGAGCAGTACTTC. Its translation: CASSLISDYEQYF.

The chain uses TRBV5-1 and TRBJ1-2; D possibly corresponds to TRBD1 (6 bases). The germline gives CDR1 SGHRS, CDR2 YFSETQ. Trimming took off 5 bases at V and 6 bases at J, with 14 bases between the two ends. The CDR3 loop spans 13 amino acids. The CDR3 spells CASRLGGLDGYTF. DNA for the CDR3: TGCGCCAGCAGACTAGGGGGATTAGATGGCTACACCTTC. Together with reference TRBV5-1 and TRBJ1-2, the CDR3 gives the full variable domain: KAGVTQTPRYLIKTRGQQVTLSCSPISGHRSVSWYQQTPGQGLQFLFEYFSETQRNKGNFPGRFSGRQFSNSRSEMNVSTLELGDSALYLCASRLGGLDGYTFGSGTRLTVV.

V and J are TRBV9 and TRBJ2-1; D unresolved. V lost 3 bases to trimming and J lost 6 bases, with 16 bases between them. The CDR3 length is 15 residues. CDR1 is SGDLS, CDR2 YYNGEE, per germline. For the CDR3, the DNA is TGTGCCAGCAGCGCCGGCGGAATGGTTTCCAATGAGCAGTTCTTC. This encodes CASSAGGMVSNEQFF.

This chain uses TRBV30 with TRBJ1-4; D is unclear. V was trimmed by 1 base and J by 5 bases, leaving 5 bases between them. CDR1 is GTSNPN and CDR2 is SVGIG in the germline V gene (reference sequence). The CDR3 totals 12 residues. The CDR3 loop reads CAWSAVNEKLFF. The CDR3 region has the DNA TGTGCCTGGAGTGCCGTAAATGAAAAACTGTTTTTT.

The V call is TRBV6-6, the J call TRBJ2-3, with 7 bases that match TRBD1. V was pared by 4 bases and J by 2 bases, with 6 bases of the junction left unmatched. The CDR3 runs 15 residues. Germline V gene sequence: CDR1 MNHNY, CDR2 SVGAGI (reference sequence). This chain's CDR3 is CASSSLQGNTDTQYF. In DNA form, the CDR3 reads TGTGCCAGCAGTTCCCTACAGGGGAACACAGATACGCAGTATTTT.

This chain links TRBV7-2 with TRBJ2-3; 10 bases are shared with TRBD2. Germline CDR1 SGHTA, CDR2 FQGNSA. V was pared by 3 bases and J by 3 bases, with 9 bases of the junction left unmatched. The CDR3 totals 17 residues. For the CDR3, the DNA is TGTGCCAGCAGCTTTCAAGCGGGGGGGAGGAGTACAGATACGCAGTATTTT. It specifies CASSFQAGGRSTDTQYF.

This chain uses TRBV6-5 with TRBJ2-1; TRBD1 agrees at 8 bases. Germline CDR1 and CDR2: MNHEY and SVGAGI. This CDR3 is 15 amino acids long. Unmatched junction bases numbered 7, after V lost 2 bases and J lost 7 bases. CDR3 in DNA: TGTGCCAGCAGTTACGCCACAGGGGGGAAGAATGAGCAGTTCTTC. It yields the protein CASSYATGGKNEQFF.

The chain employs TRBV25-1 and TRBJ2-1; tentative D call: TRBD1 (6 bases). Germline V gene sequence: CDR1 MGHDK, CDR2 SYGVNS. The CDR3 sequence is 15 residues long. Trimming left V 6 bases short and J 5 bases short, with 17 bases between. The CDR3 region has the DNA TGTGCCAGCAGAGAGGGTAGGGGGATCAACAATGAGCAGTTCTTC. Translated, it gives CASREGRGINNEQFF.

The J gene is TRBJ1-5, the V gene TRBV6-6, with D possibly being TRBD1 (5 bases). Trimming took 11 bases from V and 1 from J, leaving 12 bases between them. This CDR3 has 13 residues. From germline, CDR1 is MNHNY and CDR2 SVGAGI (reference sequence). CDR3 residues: CAGGAESNQPQHF. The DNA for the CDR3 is TGTGCCGGAGGGGCAGAGAGCAATCAGCCCCAGCATTTT.

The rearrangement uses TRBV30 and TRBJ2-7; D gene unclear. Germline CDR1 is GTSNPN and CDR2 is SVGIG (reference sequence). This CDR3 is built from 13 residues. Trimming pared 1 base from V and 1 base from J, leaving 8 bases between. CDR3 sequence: CAWSDPQSYEQYF. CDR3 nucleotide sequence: TGTGCCTGGAGTGATCCGCAGTCCTACGAGCAGTACTTC. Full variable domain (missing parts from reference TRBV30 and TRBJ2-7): SQTIHQWPATLVQPVGSPLSLECTVEGTSNPNLYWYRQAAGRGLQLLFYSVGIGQISSEVPQNLSASRPQDRQFILSSKKLLLSDSGFYLCAWSDPQSYEQYFGPGTRLTVT.

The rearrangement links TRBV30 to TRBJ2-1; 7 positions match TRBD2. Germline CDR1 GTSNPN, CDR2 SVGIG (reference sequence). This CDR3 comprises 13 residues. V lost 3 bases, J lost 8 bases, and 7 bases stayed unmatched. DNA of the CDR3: TGTGCCTGGAGGGTCGGGGGGTCGTATGAGCAGTTCTTC. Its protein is CAWRVGGSYEQFF.

The CDR3 DNA follows: TGTGCCAGCAGTTTAACAGGGGGCGCCTATGGCTACACCTTC. As protein: CASSLTGGAYGYTF. The chain is built from TRBV6-6 and TRBJ1-2; 9 nucleotides line up with TRBD1. The V gene end was trimmed by 4 bases and the J gene end by 4 bases; junction bases not matched to a gene: 4. Germline CDR1 reads MNHNY; CDR2 reads SVGAGI (reference sequence). The CDR3 sequence is 14 residues long.

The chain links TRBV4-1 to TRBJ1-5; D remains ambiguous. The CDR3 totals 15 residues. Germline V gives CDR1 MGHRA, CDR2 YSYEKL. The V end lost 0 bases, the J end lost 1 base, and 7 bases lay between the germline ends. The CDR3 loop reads CASSQERQSNQPQHF. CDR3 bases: TGCGCCAGCAGCCAAGAGAGACAAAGCAATCAGCCCCAGCATTTT.